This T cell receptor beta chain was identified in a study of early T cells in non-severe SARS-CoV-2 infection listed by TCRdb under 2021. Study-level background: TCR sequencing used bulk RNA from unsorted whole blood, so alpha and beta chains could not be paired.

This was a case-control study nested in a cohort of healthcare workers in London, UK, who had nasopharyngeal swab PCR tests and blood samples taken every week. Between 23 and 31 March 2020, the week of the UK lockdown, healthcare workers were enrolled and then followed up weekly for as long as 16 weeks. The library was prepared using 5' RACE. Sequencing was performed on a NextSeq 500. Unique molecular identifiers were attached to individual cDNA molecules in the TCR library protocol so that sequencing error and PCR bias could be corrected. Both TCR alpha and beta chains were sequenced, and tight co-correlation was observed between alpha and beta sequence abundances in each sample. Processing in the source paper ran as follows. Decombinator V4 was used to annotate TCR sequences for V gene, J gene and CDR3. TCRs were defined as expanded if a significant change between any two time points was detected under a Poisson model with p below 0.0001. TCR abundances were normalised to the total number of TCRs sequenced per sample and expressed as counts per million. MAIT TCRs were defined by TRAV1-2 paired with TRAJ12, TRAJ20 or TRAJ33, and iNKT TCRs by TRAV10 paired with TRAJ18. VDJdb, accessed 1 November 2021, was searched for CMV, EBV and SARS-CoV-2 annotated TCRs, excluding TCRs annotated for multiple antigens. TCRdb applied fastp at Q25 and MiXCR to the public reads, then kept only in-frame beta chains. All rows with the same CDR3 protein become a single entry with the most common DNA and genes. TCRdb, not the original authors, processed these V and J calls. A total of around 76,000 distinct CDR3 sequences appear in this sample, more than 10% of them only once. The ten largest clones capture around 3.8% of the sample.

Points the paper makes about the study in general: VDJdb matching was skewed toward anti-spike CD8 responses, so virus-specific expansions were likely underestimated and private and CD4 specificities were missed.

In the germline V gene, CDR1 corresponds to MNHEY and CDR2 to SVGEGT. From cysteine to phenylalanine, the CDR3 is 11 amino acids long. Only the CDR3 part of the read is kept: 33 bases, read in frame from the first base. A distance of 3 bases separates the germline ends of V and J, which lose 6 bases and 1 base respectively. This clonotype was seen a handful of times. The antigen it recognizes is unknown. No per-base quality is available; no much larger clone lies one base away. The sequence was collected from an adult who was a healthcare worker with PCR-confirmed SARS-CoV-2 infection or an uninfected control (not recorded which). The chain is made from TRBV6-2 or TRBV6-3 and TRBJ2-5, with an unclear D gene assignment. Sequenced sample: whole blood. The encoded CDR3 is CASSIQETQYF. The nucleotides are TGTGCCAGCAGCATCCAAGAGACCCAGTACTTC.